These 5 T cell receptor beta chains came from one sample sequenced in a study of shared clonotypes between healthy human individuals. Profiling relied on immunoSEQ multiplex PCR, and the TCRdb table lists in-frame clones only, not all of them. The repertoire consists of roughly 2.4 million clones, with approximately 96% occurring once and the leading ten covering 0.1% to 0.15%. The sequencing sample was made of naive CD4+ T cells sorted from blood. This sample's subset: CD45RA+ positively selected. Every receptor here comes from a man in his late teens or twenties in good health.

The rearrangement uses TRBV29-1 and TRBJ2-3; 8 bases line up with TRBD2. Germline lookup yields CDR1 SQVTM and CDR2 ANQGSEA. Trimming removed 6 bases from V and 0 bases from J; junction bases left unmatched: 5. The CDR3 is 14 amino acids. For the CDR3, the DNA is TGCAGCGTGGTGACTAGCGCTAGCACAGATACGCAGTATTTT. This sequence encodes CSVVTSASTDTQYF.

The chain has TRBV5-4 and TRBJ2-5, with 8 bases that match TRBD2. The germline CDR1 and CDR2 sequences are SGHNT and YYREEE (reference sequence). The CDR3 runs 18 residues. With 0 bases clipped from V and 4 bases from J, the junction kept 14 bases outside the gene matches. The CDR3 is CASSLGVSSGGYGETQYF. CDR3 nucleotides: TGTGCCAGCAGCTTGGGAGTATCGAGCGGGGGTTACGGAGAGACCCAGTACTTC.

Details on this clone: This same CDR3 is encoded by further DNA sequences in the sample. The chain is built from TRBV18 and TRBJ1-5; the match to TRBD1 covers 7 bases. J gave up 7 bases and V 3 bases, and 3 bases lay outside the gene matches. Germline loops: CDR1 KGHSH, CDR2 LQKENI. This CDR3 has 13 residues. CDR3 loop: CASSPGTEQPQHF. In nucleotides, the CDR3 is TGTGCCAGCTCACCCGGGACAGAGCAGCCCCAGCATTTT.

This clone was seen just once. This chain links TRBV28 with TRBJ1-4; no reliable D call. The CDR3 length is 14 residues. CDR1 is MDHEN and CDR2 is SYDVKM in the germline V gene. V lost 8 bases and J lost 4, with 14 bases in between. CDR3 in amino acids: CASYLRGYNEKLFF. CDR3 DNA: TGTGCCAGCTATCTCCGGGGTTATAATGAAAAACTGTTTTTT.

The chain has TRBV7-8 and TRBJ1-5; no definite D call. Per the germline V gene, CDR1 is SGHVS and CDR2 is FQNEAQ. V was shortened by 2 bases and J by 3 bases, with 11 bases between the two germline ends. CDR3 size: 15 residues. CDR3 protein: CASSLFSQHNQPQHF. The DNA for the CDR3 is TGTGCCAGCAGCTTATTTTCACAACACAATCAGCCCCAGCATTTT.